The 17 T cell receptor beta chains in this list originate from one sample, sequenced in a study of cytomegalovirus exposure and HLA in healthy donors (dated by TCRdb to the late 2010s). Receptor libraries were prepared by the immunoSEQ multiplex PCR assay. The multiplex PCR relied on a mix of 60 forward primers for TCR Vbeta segments and 13 reverse primers for TCR Jbeta segments. Here the immuneACCESS table is served through TCRdb, limited to in-frame sequences with V and J called. Missing clones are a known gap in these copies; in checked studies unresolved V genes cover under half, and the rest lacks a known reason. The sample table holds some 130,000 clones, of which over 70% were seen once. The ten largest make up 1.2% to 1.5% of the sample. The specimen was PBMCs. The receptor set was obtained from a woman aged 40 to 50 in good health and CMV-seronegative.

The J gene is TRBJ1-1, the V gene TRBV5-1, with 12 bases aligning to TRBD1. Per the germline V gene, CDR1 is SGHRS and CDR2 is YFSETQ. The CDR3 runs 14 residues. Trimming at V came to 4 bases and at J to 3 bases, leaving 1 base not matched to a gene. CDR3 DNA sequence: TGCGCCAGCAGCCGGGACAGGGGGCACACTGAAGCTTTCTTT. Translation: CASSRDRGHTEAFF.

The V gene is TRBV5-1, the J gene TRBJ1-3; TRBD1 aligns across 7 bases. V lost 4 bases to trimming and J lost 8 bases; unmatched junction nucleotides: 9. Germline-derived CDR1 and CDR2 are SGHRS and YFSETQ. The CDR3 extends over 14 amino acids. The DNA for the CDR3 is TGCGCCAGCAGCGGAGGGGGCGAGTATGACACCATATATTTT. Amino acid sequence: CASSGGGEYDTIYF.

The chain is built from TRBV27 and TRBJ1-2, with D unclear. The V gene's germline CDR1 is MNHEY and CDR2 SMNVEV (reference sequence). Trimming pared 3 bases from V and 1 base from J, leaving 6 bases between. CDR3 size: 13 residues. CDR3 amino acids: CASSFGGNYGYTF. The CDR3 DNA reads TGTGCCAGCAGTTTCGGTGGTAACTATGGCTACACCTTC.

The genes are TRBV4-2 and TRBJ1-1; D might be TRBD1 (5 bases). Germline CDR1 LGHNA, CDR2 YNFKEQ. This CDR3 spans 15 amino acids. Trimming took 1 base from V and 1 from J, leaving 10 bases between them. CDR3 sequence reads: CASSQGQGWNTEAFF. The DNA for the CDR3 is TGTGCCAGCAGCCAAGGGCAGGGATGGAACACTGAAGCTTTCTTT.

The chain joins TRBV11-1 to TRBJ2-3; 7 nucleotides align to TRBD1. The CDR3 length is 17 residues. Trimming at V came to 0 bases and at J to 3 bases, leaving 9 bases not matched to a gene. In germline, CDR1 is SGHAT, CDR2 FQDESV (reference sequence). The chain's CDR3 is CASSLANRGWGTDTQYF. CDR3 bases: TGTGCCAGCAGCTTAGCGAACAGGGGATGGGGGACAGATACGCAGTATTTT.

The chain links TRBV28 to TRBJ2-2; TRBD1 matches 11 bases. With V trimmed by 5 bases and J by 8 bases, 7 bases remained unmatched. This CDR3 has 15 amino acids. Germline-derived CDR1 and CDR2 are MDHEN and SYDVKM. The CDR3 nucleotides are TGTGCCAGCAGTCGGACAGGGGGCTTAATGGGGGAGCTGTTTTTT. Amino acid sequence: CASSRTGGLMGELFF.

The J gene is TRBJ1-3, the V gene TRBV7-9, with a tentative D call TRBD1 (6 bases). This CDR3 contains 16 residues. Per the germline V gene, CDR1 is SEHNR and CDR2 is FQNEAQ (reference sequence). The V and J ends lost 1 base and 0 bases respectively, with 10 bases between them. CDR3: CASSLEGVPSGNTIYF. The CDR3 DNA follows: TGTGCCAGCAGCTTAGAGGGGGTCCCCTCTGGAAACACCATATATTTT.

This chain joins TRBV9 and TRBJ1-1; D call uncertain. Trimming removed 0 bases from V and 1 base from J, with 7 bases in between. The CDR3 contains 14 residues. Germline V CDR1 and CDR2: SGDLS, YYNGEE. The CDR3 DNA sequence: TGTGCCAGCAGCGTAGAACAACGGAACACTGAAGCTTTCTTT. Amino acids: CASSVEQRNTEAFF. Filled out from reference TRBV9 and TRBJ1-1, the complete variable domain reads DSGVTQTPKHLITATGQRVTLRCSPRSGDLSVYWYQQSLDQGLQFLIQYYNGEERAKGNILERFSAQQFPDLHSELNLSSLELGDSALYFCASSVEQRNTEAFFGQGTRLTVV.

The rearrangement uses TRBV2 and TRBJ1-1; weak D call: TRBD1 (5 bases). This CDR3 region has 13 residues. Germline values: CDR1 SNHLY, CDR2 FYNNEI. V was cut by 5 bases and J by 6 bases, with 13 bases left in between. The CDR3 coding sequence is TGTGCCAGCAGTTCCCAGGGTATCTCTGAAGCTTTCTTT. This codes for CASSSQGISEAFF.

J is TRBJ1-2 and V is TRBV7-9; D possibly corresponds to TRBD1 (6 bases). This CDR3 spans 15 amino acids. Trimming removed 7 bases from V and 5 bases from J, with 20 bases in between. CDR1 and CDR2 from the germline V gene are SEHNR and FQNEAQ (reference sequence). For the CDR3, the DNA is TGTGCCAGCATCGAAACTTCAGGGGTTCCTTATGGCTACACCTTC. Protein: CASIETSGVPYGYTF.

In this sample, this clone turned up once. The V and J genes are TRBV28 and TRBJ1-4; D unclear. This CDR3 region has 11 residues. The germline CDR1 and CDR2 sequences are MDHEN and SYDVKM. Between the trimmed V and J ends, which lost 6 bases and 8 bases, there was a span of 7 bases. The CDR3 DNA reads TGTGCCAGCAGCTCCAGGGAAAAACTGTTTTTT. Translated, it gives CASSSREKLFF. The entire variable domain, with the rest obtained from reference TRBV28 and TRBJ1-4, is as follows: DVKVTQSSRYLVKRTGEKVFLECVQDMDHENMFWYRQDPGLGLRLIYFSYDVKMKEKGDIPEGYSVSREKKERFSLILESASTNQTSMYLCASSSREKLFFGSGTQLSVL.

This sequence joins TRBV9 and TRBJ2-1, with TRBD1 identical over 10 bases. This CDR3 region has 15 residues. CDR1 and CDR2 from the germline V gene are SGDLS and YYNGEE. V was clipped by 0 bases and J by 4 bases; unmatched bases: 1. The chain's CDR3 is CASSVVGQGYNEQFF. The CDR3 coding sequence is TGTGCCAGCAGCGTAGTGGGACAGGGGTACAATGAGCAGTTCTTC.

The chain has TRBV10-3 and TRBJ2-3; D possibly corresponds to TRBD1 (6 bases). Trimming stripped 2 bases from V and 4 bases from J, with 13 bases between. The CDR3 has 15 residues. The germline gives CDR1 ENHRY, CDR2 SYGVKD. The CDR3 nucleotides read TGTGCCATCAGTGAGGCAGGGGCCAGGTCAGATACGCAGTATTTT. This codes for CAISEAGARSDTQYF.

The V and J genes are TRBV7-2 and TRBJ1-2; TRBD1 might be the D (5 bases). V lost 1 base and J lost 7, with 7 bases in between. CDR1 SGHTA and CDR2 FQGNSA come from the germline V gene. This CDR3 has 12 residues. The DNA for the CDR3 is TGTGCCAGCAGCTTAGTTACAGGTGGCTACACCTTC. Amino acid sequence: CASSLVTGGYTF. The full variable domain, its missing parts supplied by reference TRBV7-2 and TRBJ1-2, is GAGVSQSPSNKVTEKGKDVELRCDPISGHTALYWYRQSLGQGLEFLIYFQGNSAPDKSGLPSDRFSAERTGGSVSTLTIQRTQQEDSAVYLCASSLVTGGYTFGSGTRLTVV.

This chain uses TRBV5-6 with TRBJ1-2; TRBD1 agrees at 7 bases. V lost 2 bases, J lost 4 bases, and 14 bases stayed unmatched. The CDR3 extends over 17 amino acids. The germline CDR1 and CDR2 sequences are SGHDT and YYEEEE. The CDR3 DNA reads TGTGCCAGCAGCTTAGGCCCAACCGACAGGGTCGGCTATGGCTACACCTTC. Its translation: CASSLGPTDRVGYGYTF.

The gene calls are TRBV5-6 and TRBJ2-2; a weak D match, TRBD2 (6 bases). Germline V gene data show CDR1 as SGHDT and CDR2 as YYEEEE. This CDR3 region has 16 residues. V shed 4 bases and J shed 0 bases, with 13 bases lying between them. The CDR3: CASSPLGGANTGELFF. The DNA of the CDR3 is TGTGCCAGCAGCCCTCTCGGAGGGGCGAACACCGGGGAGCTGTTTTTT.

The chain carries TRBV6-1 and TRBJ1-2; D unresolved. CDR3 length: 13 residues. Trimming left V 7 bases short and J 7 bases short, with 16 bases between. Germline V gives CDR1 MNHNS, CDR2 SASEGT. The CDR3 loop is CASKLNPFSGYTF. The CDR3 DNA reads as TGTGCCAGCAAACTAAACCCGTTCAGTGGCTACACCTTC.